The 32 T cell receptor beta chains presented below share a single source sample, sequenced in a study of regulatory T cells in long-lasting Graves disease. Regarding time point: persistent/refractory GD, antithyroid drugs over 5 years with positive TRAb. Preparation of the TCR library used RNA extracted from PBMCs. Researchers made TCR beta libraries by using iRepertoire HTBI primers and running Arm-PCR on CDR3 regions. Each CDR3 protein is one row after TCRdb ran MiXCR on the multiplex PCR reads. This sample carries approximately 500,000 distinct CDR3 sequences, 20% to 25% of them seen once, and the ten largest clones take about 7%. Sample: peripheral blood mononuclear cells (PBMCs), taken when the disease was refractory, from a patient treated with antithyroid drugs. The receptor source for this set is a female donor with Graves disease.

This clonotype appeared a few times. This sequence joins TRBV12-3 or TRBV12-4 and TRBJ1-1, with D maybe TRBD1 (6 bases). The CDR3 is made up of 13 amino acids. The ends were cut back, 6 bases at V and 3 bases at J, with 11 bases in the middle. The CDR3 sequence: CASSTPGDTEAFF. The CDR3, as DNA: TGTGCCAGCAGCACCCCAGGGGACACTGAAGCTTTCTTT.

This clonotype has ten or more counts. The rearrangement links TRBV28 to TRBJ2-7, with TRBD1 matching over 7 bases. CDR1 MDHEN and CDR2 SYDVKM come from the germline V gene. The trim removed 6 bases at V and 7 bases at J, leaving 12 bases unmatched. This CDR3 comprises 14 residues. The CDR3 loop is CASSHRQGAREQYF. CDR3 coding DNA: TGTGCCAGCAGCCACCGACAGGGAGCTCGGGAGCAGTACTTC.

This clonotype was found many times. Germline is not matched at one junction end, which may reflect a read error. The chain joins TRBV4-3 to TRBJ1-2, with D unresolved. The CDR3 consists of 13 residues. Looked up from germline, CDR1 is LGHNA and CDR2 is YSLEER. The CDR3 DNA reads as TGTGCCAGCAGCCAAGATAGGGTCTATGGCTACACCTTC. Translation: CASSQDRVYGYTF.

The chain couples TRBV9 to TRBJ1-2; 7 bases line up with TRBD1. CDR3 length: 15 residues. V lost 2 bases to trimming and J lost 2 bases; unmatched junction nucleotides: 6. Germline V gives CDR1 SGDLS, CDR2 YYNGEE. CDR3 bases: TGTGCCAGCAGCGTTAGGGGGACAGACAACTATGGCTACACCTTC. Protein sequence: CASSVRGTDNYGYTF.

The V call is TRBV20-1, the J call TRBJ2-7; D possibly corresponds to TRBD2 (6 bases). The CDR3 totals 13 residues. V was pared by 5 bases and J by 3 bases, with 14 bases between. Germline assignment: CDR1 DFQATT and CDR2 SNEGSKA (reference sequence). CDR3 amino acids: CSALSGRIYEQYF. CDR3 DNA: TGCAGTGCTCTTAGCGGAAGAATCTACGAGCAGTACTTC.

The chain joins TRBV5-5 to TRBJ1-2, with 8 bases identical to TRBD1. CDR1 is SGHKS, CDR2 YYEKEE, per germline (reference sequence). The CDR3 runs to 14 residues. Losses at the gene ends were 0 bases for V and 8 bases for J; bases not matched to a gene: 6. The CDR3 nucleotides read TGTGCCAGCAGCTTGGTGGAGACAGGGGACGGCTACACCTTC. Translation gives CASSLVETGDGYTF.

This clonotype was observed many times. CDR3 in DNA: TGCAGCGTTGAAAGCTATAGTTCGGACGGAATTTATGGCTACACCTTC. Residues: CSVESYSSDGIYGYTF. The rearrangement links TRBV29-1 to TRBJ1-2; D is unclear. The CDR3 has 16 residues. Germline V CDR1 and CDR2: SQVTM, ANQGSEA. Trimming shortened V by 2 bases and J by 5 bases, and 21 bases separated the two germline ends.

This clonotype was seen repeatedly, ten times or more. V and J are TRBV28 and TRBJ1-1; 7 bases agree with TRBD1. After removal of 6 bases from V and 1 base from J, the junction contained 11 bases not matched to a gene. Per the germline V gene, CDR1 is MDHEN and CDR2 is SYDVKM. CDR3 size: 16 residues. CDR3 DNA sequence: TGTGCCAGCAGAGTCCGACAGGGTATCAGGAACACTGAAGCTTTCTTT. As protein: CASRVRQGIRNTEAFF.

The chain has TRBV5-8 and TRBJ1-4, with D uncertain. The V end was cut by 4 bases, the J end by 2 bases, with 15 bases between. Germline V gene sequence: CDR1 SGHTS, CDR2 YDEGEE. The CDR3 runs to 16 residues. In nucleotides, the CDR3 is TGTGCCAGCAGCCCGAGGGCGAAAGCGACTAATGAAAAACTGTTTTTT. It codes for CASSPRAKATNEKLFF.

In its sample, this clonotype was seen many times. V usage is TRBV12-3 or TRBV12-4 and J usage is TRBJ1-2, with TRBD1 identical over 8 bases. The V gene end was trimmed by 5 bases and the J gene end by 1 base; junction bases not matched to a gene: 6. The CDR3 spans 15 residues. The CDR3 DNA follows: TGTGCCAGCAGTCCCGGGACAGGCAGTAACTATGGCTACACCTTC. Translating it yields CASSPGTGSNYGYTF.

This clonotype was recorded at least ten times. This chain joins TRBV12-3 or TRBV12-4 and TRBJ1-1; D gene unclear. The CDR3 loop spans 14 amino acids. V gave up 6 bases and J gave up 0 bases, with 11 bases separating them. CDR3 nucleotides: TGTGCCAGCAGCCTTGGGCCGGTGAACACTGAAGCTTTCTTT. Encoded protein: CASSLGPVNTEAFF.

In regard to this clonotype: A read error may be the cause here, since a much bigger clone is one base away. Without the conserved terminal phenylalanine or tryptophan, this CDR3 likely stems from a read error. J is TRBJ1-2 and V is TRBV12-3 or TRBV12-4; D call uncertain. The CDR3 covers 12 residues. The DNA of the CDR3 is TGTGCCAGCAGCTTAGAGTTGTCAACCTACACCTCC. Its protein product is CASSLELSTYTS.

This clonotype was detected many times. This chain joins TRBV6-1 and TRBJ2-7; weak D call: TRBD1 (5 bases). The CDR3 runs to 13 residues. Germline assignment: CDR1 MNHNS and CDR2 SASEGT. V dropped 10 bases and J dropped 3 bases, with 16 bases sitting between them. CDR3 nucleotide sequence: TGTGCCACCGACGACAGACTCTTCTACGAGCAGTACTTC. Its protein is CATDDRLFYEQYF.

In the case of this clonotype: This likely comes from a read error, as the CDR3 has no conserved phenylalanine or tryptophan at its end. This sequence joins TRBV5-8 and TRBJ1-1; no definite D call. Germline values: CDR1 SGHTS, CDR2 YDEGEE. CDR3 length: 17 residues. The V end was cut by 4 bases, the J end by 9 bases, with 28 bases between. This chain's CDR3 is CASSPISAGNGVPQAFL. CDR3 nucleotide sequence: TGTGCCAGCAGCCCCATTAGTGCCGGCAACGGGGTACCTCAAGCTTTCCTT.

About this clonotype itself: This sequence may be a read error, since a much larger clone differs from it by one base. The CDR3 bases are TGCGCCAGCAGCCGAACCCCAGGGACCAGCTCCTACAAGCAGTACTTC. This gives the protein CASSRTPGTSSYKQYF. J is TRBJ2-7 and V is TRBV5-1; D may match TRBD1 or TRBD2 (5 bases each). Germline CDR1 and CDR2: SGHRS and YFSETQ. The CDR3 spans 16 residues.

Only a few counts were recorded for this clonotype. The gene calls are TRBV3-1 and TRBJ2-7, with D possibly being TRBD1 (5 bases). The CDR3 totals 14 residues. Germline CDR1 reads LGHDT; CDR2 reads YNNKEL (reference sequence). Trimming took off 1 base at V and 6 bases at J, with 13 bases between the two ends. The CDR3 nucleotides are TGTGCCAGCAGCCAAGGTTCGCTAGGGGCCGAGCAGTACTTC. Its protein is CASSQGSLGAEQYF.

This clonotype was counted ten times or more. The chain links TRBV28 to TRBJ1-4, with 7 bases aligning to TRBD1. V was clipped by 6 bases and J by 6 bases; unmatched bases: 10. CDR1 MDHEN and CDR2 SYDVKM come from the germline V gene. CDR3 length: 15 amino acids. CDR3 coding DNA: TGTGCCAGCAGCTCTCCAACAGGGGCCGATGAAAAACTGTTTTTT. Translation: CASSSPTGADEKLFF.

In this sample, this clonotype turned up a few times. The chain joins TRBV5-4 to TRBJ2-3; possibly TRBD1 or TRBD2 for D (5 bases each). Germline values: CDR1 SGHNT, CDR2 YYREEE (reference sequence). V was pared by 7 bases and J by 4 bases, with 22 bases between. The CDR3 is made up of 16 amino acids. In DNA form, the CDR3 reads TGTGCCAGCGGGCTGACCCTCCCGGGGCGCGCAGATACGCAGTATTTT. It codes for CASGLTLPGRADTQYF.

This clonotype was picked up a small number of times. CDR3 sequence reads: CSARVDRGPGELFF. The CDR3 DNA reads TGCAGTGCTAGGGTGGACAGAGGCCCCGGGGAGCTGTTTTTT. The V and J genes are TRBV20-1 and TRBJ2-2; tentative D call: TRBD1 (6 bases). The germline gives CDR1 DFQATT, CDR2 SNEGSKA (reference sequence). This CDR3 is 14 amino acids long. Trimming shortened V by 3 bases and J by 6 bases, and 14 bases separated the two germline ends.

This clonotype was seen only a few times. This may arise from a read error, as a much more abundant clone is one base away. The chain uses TRBV5-1 and TRBJ1-1; D remains ambiguous. Germline CDR1 SGHRS, CDR2 YFSETQ. CDR3 length equals 14 residues. The CDR3 DNA is TGCGCCAGCAGCTTGTGGGGAATGAACACTGAAGCTCTCTTT. Its protein product is CASSLWGMNTEALF.

Many counts were recorded for this clonotype. The CDR3 nucleotides are TGTGCCAGCACTCTCGAGGCCGGGGTACAAAACATTCAGTACTTC. Residues: CASTLEAGVQNIQYF. The V gene is TRBV28, the J gene TRBJ2-4, with a weak D call TRBD2 (5 bases). Germline CDR1 and CDR2: MDHEN and SYDVKM. The V and J ends lost 7 bases and 5 bases respectively, with 18 bases between them. This CDR3 has 15 amino acids.

The V call is TRBV12-3 or TRBV12-4, the J call TRBJ2-2, with D unclear. The CDR3 consists of 11 residues. Trimming left V 1 base short and J 14 bases short, with 8 bases between. CDR3 amino acids: CASSLGAGLFF. CDR3 nucleotides: TGTGCCAGCAGTTTAGGTGCTGGCCTGTTTTTT.

This clonotype was picked up a small number of times. The rearrangement joins TRBV28 to TRBJ1-5; D is undetermined. V was cut by 3 bases and J by 7 bases, with 16 bases left in between. Germline V gene data show CDR1 as MDHEN and CDR2 as SYDVKM. CDR3 size: 15 residues. The DNA of the CDR3 is TGTGCCAGCAGTTTTGGTGGATTCGCTGAGCAGCCCCAGCATTTT. It specifies CASSFGGFAEQPQHF.

The rearrangement joins TRBV5-1 to TRBJ1-2; D unclear. CDR3 size: 12 residues. CDR1 SGHRS and CDR2 YFSETQ come from the germline V gene. Trimming took off 1 base at V and 6 bases at J, with 7 bases between the two ends. CDR3 sequence reads: CASSLFADGYTF. DNA for the CDR3: TGCGCCAGCAGCTTGTTCGCAGATGGCTACACCTTC.

Ten or more counts support this clonotype. This chain connects TRBV27 to TRBJ2-7, with D perhaps matching TRBD2 (6 bases). The V and J ends lost 5 bases and 7 bases respectively, with 12 bases between them. CDR3 length: 12 amino acids. Germline V gene lookup returns CDR1 MNHEY and CDR2 SMNVEV (reference sequence). CDR3: CASSREMGEQYF. DNA of the CDR3: TGTGCCAGCAGTCGGGAGATGGGGGAGCAGTACTTC.

This clonotype was counted between two and nine times. The rearrangement uses TRBV12-3 or TRBV12-4 and TRBJ1-4; D remains ambiguous. The CDR3 sequence is 14 residues long. Trimming pared 7 bases from V and 0 bases from J, leaving 9 bases between. The CDR3 DNA is TGTGCCAGCAAGATACGGGCAACTAATGAAAAACTGTTTTTT. Encoded protein: CASKIRATNEKLFF.

This clonotype was counted at least ten times. The chain employs TRBV6-5 and TRBJ2-5; weak D call: TRBD2 (5 bases). Looked up from germline, CDR1 is MNHEY and CDR2 is SVGAGI. The CDR3 covers 15 residues. Trimming pared 0 bases from V and 5 bases from J, leaving 13 bases between. The CDR3 region has the DNA TGTGCCAGCAGTTACTCCGGAACTAGAGGGGAGACCCAGTACTTC. It yields the protein CASSYSGTRGETQYF.

This clonotype was seen repeatedly, ten times or more. The chain employs TRBV29-1 and TRBJ2-5; no clear D. From germline, CDR1 is SQVTM and CDR2 ANQGSEA. This CDR3 region has 12 residues. V was clipped by 1 base and J by 2 bases, with 5 bases between them. CDR3 residues: CSVEGGQETQYF. The DNA for the CDR3 is TGCAGCGTTGAAGGGGGACAAGAGACCCAGTACTTC.

A few counts support this clonotype. This chain links TRBV27 with TRBJ2-7, with TRBD1 matching over 7 bases. The CDR3 has 13 amino acids. With 6 bases clipped from V and 3 bases from J, the junction kept 5 bases outside the gene matches. Germline lookup yields CDR1 MNHEY and CDR2 SMNVEV (reference sequence). CDR3 loop: CASSRDSGYEQYF. CDR3 DNA sequence: TGTGCCAGCAGCCGGGACAGCGGCTACGAGCAGTACTTC.

This clonotype was recorded at least ten times. V gene TRBV27 combines with J gene TRBJ1-6; no reliable D call. Germline loops: CDR1 MNHEY, CDR2 SMNVEV (reference sequence). The CDR3 loop spans 15 amino acids. Trimming removed 3 bases at V and 7 bases at J, with 13 bases between. The CDR3 coding sequence is TGTGCCAGCAGTTTGCGTCCCGCCGGGAATTCACCCCTCCACTTT. This encodes CASSLRPAGNSPLHF.

This clonotype was recorded many times. The V and J genes are TRBV28 and TRBJ2-5, with D possibly TRBD1 on 5 matching bases. CDR3 length equals 15 residues. Germline V gene sequence: CDR1 MDHEN, CDR2 SYDVKM. Trimming stripped 2 bases from V and 5 bases from J, with 15 bases between. The chain's CDR3 is CASSLQGRAMETQYF. The CDR3 DNA follows: TGTGCCAGCAGTTTACAGGGTAGGGCGATGGAGACCCAGTACTTC.

Regarding this clonotype: A much more abundant neighbour one base away suggests this may be a read error. The CDR3 does not close with the conserved phenylalanine or tryptophan, likely indicating a read error. The rearrangement uses TRBV11-2 and TRBJ1-1, with a possible D match to TRBD1 (6 bases). V was shortened by 4 bases and J by 4 bases, with 13 bases between the two germline ends. Germline CDR1 SGHAT, CDR2 FQNNGV. The length of the CDR3 is 14 residues. The DNA of the CDR3 is TGTGCCAGCAGCTCAAGGGGGGAGTCCACTGAAGCTTTCCTT. It codes for CASSSRGESTEAFL.